A selection of T cell receptor beta chains follows, all from one sample in a study of blood T cell repertoires in COVID-19. The method was immunoSEQ multiplex PCR; TCRdb's version includes in-frame clones alone and lacks a portion of them. The sample records about 80,000 clones, about 85% being singletons. The sequenced sample was peripheral blood. The receptor set was obtained from a man aged 55 to 70 with active or convalescent COVID-19. CDR3s include the opening cysteine and the closing phenylalanine or tryptophan. D genes are given only for firm matches. Size values are once, few and many counts, or a class for expanded clones, and some rows have none.

clone size,J gene,D gene,V gene,CDR3 protein,CDR3 DNA
-,TRBJ2-3,-,TRBV19,CASSTGDSTDTQYF,TGTGCCAGTAGTACAGGGGATAGCACAGATACGCAGTATTTT
-,TRBJ2-3,TRBD2,TRBV27,CASSPRGADHTDTQYF,TGTGCCAGCAGTCCGCGGGGGGCGGATCACACAGATACGCAGTATTTT
-,TRBJ2-3,-,TRBV19,CASRPGGTDTQYF,TGTGCCAGTAGGCCTGGGGGGACAGATACGCAGTATTTT
few,TRBJ2-7,-,TRBV6-2/TRBV6-3,CASSTRTAMAFKSSYEQYF,TGTGCCAGCAGTACCAGGACAGCGATGGCCTTCAAAAGCTCCTACGAGCAGTACTTC
-,TRBJ1-2,TRBD1,TRBV19,CASRTGEGYGYTF,TGTGCCAGTAGGACAGGGGAGGGCTATGGCTACACCTTC
-,TRBJ2-1,TRBD2,TRBV9,CASSMTGTSGGTSYNEQFF,TGTGCCAGCAGCATGACCGGGACTAGCGGGGGGACCTCCTACAATGAGCAGTTCTTC
-,TRBJ1-4,-,TRBV7-9,CASSPWQAGEEKLFF,TGTGCCAGCAGCCCATGGCAGGCCGGGGAGGAAAAACTGTTTTTT
-,TRBJ2-3,-,TRBV30,CAWSVQFTDTQYF,TGTGCCTGGAGTGTACAGTTCACAGATACGCAGTATTTT
-,TRBJ1-2,TRBD1,TRBV5-1,CASSQQGDYGYTF,TGCGCCAGCAGCCAACAGGGGGACTATGGCTACACCTTC
-,TRBJ2-7,TRBD1,TRBV27,CASSADRGGYYEQYF,TGTGCCAGCAGCGCAGACAGGGGCGGATACTACGAGCAGTACTTC
few,TRBJ1-2,-,TRBV2,CASSLDSYGYTF,TGTGCCAGCAGTCTAGACAGCTATGGCTACACCTTC
-,TRBJ2-3,-,TRBV29-1,CSVVPGTDTQYF,TGCAGCGTTGTTCCGGGCACAGATACGCAGTATTTT
-,TRBJ2-5,TRBD2,TRBV27,CASSLSGTSGVETQYF,TGTGCCAGCAGTTTATCTGGGACTAGCGGGGTAGAGACCCAGTACTTC
-,TRBJ2-2,TRBD1,TRBV4-3,CASSLWTGTGELFF,TGCGCCAGCAGCCTGTGGACAGGTACCGGGGAGCTGTTTTTT
-,TRBJ1-1,-,TRBV25-1,CASSLLERTEAFF,TGTGCCAGCAGTTTACTAGAGCGGACTGAAGCTTTCTTT
-,TRBJ2-5,TRBD2,TRBV4-3,CASSQGLTSGGWETQYF,TGCGCCAGCAGCCAGGGCCTGACTAGCGGGGGGTGGGAGACCCAGTACTTC
-,TRBJ1-1,-,TRBV6-5,CASSLDRNTEAFF,TGTGCCAGCAGCTTAGACAGGAACACTGAAGCTTTCTTT
-,TRBJ2-7,-,TRBV18,CASSPPTGRYEQYF,TGTGCCAGCTCACCACCGACAGGGAGGTACGAGCAGTACTTC
-,TRBJ1-1,-,TRBV27,CASSYPGGNTEAFF,TGTGCCAGCAGTTACCCCGGAGGGAACACTGAAGCTTTCTTT
-,TRBJ2-7,-,TRBV6-5,CASSYSRGYEQYF,TGTGCCAGCAGTTACTCGAGGGGGTACGAGCAGTACTTC
-,TRBJ2-7,-,TRBV9,CASSALLLTRPNEQYF,TGTGCCAGCAGCGCCCTTCTTTTGACTCGTCCCAACGAGCAGTACTTC
few,TRBJ1-1,TRBD1,TRBV10-3,CAIRRGQVNTEAFF,TGTGCCATCAGGAGAGGACAGGTGAACACTGAAGCTTTCTTT
-,TRBJ2-5,-,TRBV21-1,CASSSKERGQGETQYF,TGTGCCAGCAGTTCCAAAGAGAGGGGACAGGGAGAGACCCAGTACTTC
-,TRBJ1-4,-,TRBV30,CAWKGHTATNEKLFF,TGTGCCTGGAAGGGGCATACTGCAACTAATGAAAAACTGTTTTTT
-,TRBJ2-2,-,TRBV7-2,CASSATNPGELFF,TGTGCCAGCAGCGCGACTAACCCCGGGGAGCTGTTTTTT
few,TRBJ2-3,-,TRBV19,CASSMRGQSTDTQYF,TGTGCCAGTAGTATGAGGGGACAAAGCACAGATACGCAGTATTTT
-,TRBJ2-7,TRBD1,TRBV4-3,CASSQGWGQGGYEQYF,TGCGCCAGCAGCCAGGGGTGGGGACAGGGTGGATACGAGCAGTACTTC
-,TRBJ1-3,-,TRBV5-4,CASSQYRAGSGNTIYF,TGTGCCAGCAGCCAGTACCGGGCGGGCTCTGGAAACACCATATATTTT
-,TRBJ1-3,-,TRBV5-1,CASSLVQGISGNTIYF,TGCGCCAGCAGCTTGGTACAGGGAATCTCTGGAAACACCATATATTTT
-,TRBJ2-5,-,TRBV19,CASGPPGVETQYF,TGTGCCAGTGGTCCCCCAGGGGTGGAGACCCAGTACTTC
-,TRBJ2-2,-,TRBV7-8,CASSLDRAQGGELFF,TGTGCCAGCAGCTTAGACAGGGCGCAAGGGGGGGAGCTGTTTTTT
-,TRBJ2-1,TRBD2,TRBV18,CASSPITSGSYNEQFF,TGTGCCAGCTCACCTATAACTAGCGGGTCCTACAATGAGCAGTTCTTC
-,TRBJ1-5,-,TRBV5-1,CASSRDINQPQHF,TGCGCCAGCAGCAGGGACATTAATCAGCCCCAGCATTTT
-,TRBJ1-6,TRBD1,TRBV7-2,CASAFRTGRSPLHF,TGTGCCAGCGCCTTCCGGACAGGGCGCTCACCCCTCCACTTT
-,TRBJ1-1,TRBD1,TRBV20-1,CSASDSGRGGGSAFF,TGCAGTGCTAGTGATTCTGGGCGAGGGGGCGGTTCAGCTTTCTTT
-,TRBJ2-1,-,TRBV6-1,CASSEESFREQFF,TGTGCCAGCAGTGAAGAAAGTTTCAGAGAGCAGTTCTTC
-,TRBJ2-2,TRBD1,TRBV24-1,CATGDTGTGNTGELFF,TGTGCCACCGGTGATACCGGGACAGGGAACACCGGGGAGCTGTTTTTT
-,TRBJ2-3,-,TRBV7-9,CASSLTGSTDTQYF,TGTGCCAGCAGCTTAACAGGGAGCACAGATACGCAGTATTTT
-,TRBJ2-5,-,TRBV11-2,CASSLQRQETQYF,TGTGCCAGCAGCTTGCAGCGGCAAGAGACCCAGTACTTC
-,TRBJ2-7,-,TRBV5-6,CASSLDRVSYEQYF,TGTGCCAGCAGCTTGGACCGGGTCTCCTACGAGCAGTACTTC
-,TRBJ1-2,TRBD1,TRBV12-3/TRBV12-4,CASSLEGTAGYTF,TGTGCCAGCAGTTTAGAGGGGACAGCCGGCTACACCTTC